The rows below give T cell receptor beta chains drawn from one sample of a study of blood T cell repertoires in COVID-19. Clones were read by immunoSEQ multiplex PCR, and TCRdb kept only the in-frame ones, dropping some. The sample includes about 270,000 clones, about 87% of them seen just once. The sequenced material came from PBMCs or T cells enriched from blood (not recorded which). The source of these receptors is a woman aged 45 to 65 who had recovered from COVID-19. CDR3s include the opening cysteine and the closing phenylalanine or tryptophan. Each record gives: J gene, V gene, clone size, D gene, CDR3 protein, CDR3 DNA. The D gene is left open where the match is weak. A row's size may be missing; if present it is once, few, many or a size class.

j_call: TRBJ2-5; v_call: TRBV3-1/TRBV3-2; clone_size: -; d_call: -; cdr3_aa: CASSPSSAGRYRETQYF; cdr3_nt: TGTGCCAGCAGCCCCTCGAGTGCTGGGAGATATAGGGAGACCCAGTACTTC
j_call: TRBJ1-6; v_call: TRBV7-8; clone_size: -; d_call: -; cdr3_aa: CASSFRGNNSPLHF; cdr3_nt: TGTGCCAGCAGCTTCAGGGGAAATAATTCACCCCTCCACTTT
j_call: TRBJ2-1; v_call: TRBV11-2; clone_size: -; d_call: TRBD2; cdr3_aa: CASSLGGSGRVRQFF; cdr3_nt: TGTGCCAGCAGCTTAGGGGGTAGCGGGAGGGTTCGGCAGTTCTTC
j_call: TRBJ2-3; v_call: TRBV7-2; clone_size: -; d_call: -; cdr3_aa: CASSLSGGGDTQYF; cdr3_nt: TGTGCCAGCAGCTTGAGTGGTGGAGGGGATACGCAGTATTTT
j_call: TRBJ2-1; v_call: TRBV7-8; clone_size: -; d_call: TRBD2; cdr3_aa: CASSLFSLAGDRREQFF; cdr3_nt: TGTGCCAGCAGCTTATTTTCTCTAGCGGGAGACCGGCGCGAGCAGTTCTTC
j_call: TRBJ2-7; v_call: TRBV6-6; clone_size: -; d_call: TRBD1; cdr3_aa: CASRRPRTGADYEQYF; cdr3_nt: TGTGCCAGCAGACGACCCAGGACAGGGGCAGACTACGAGCAGTACTTC
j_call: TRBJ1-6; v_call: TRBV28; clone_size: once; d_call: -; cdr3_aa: CASGRGDSQGFLSPLHF; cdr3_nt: TGTGCCAGCGGGAGGGGGGATTCACAGGGTTTCCTTTCACCCCTCCACTTT
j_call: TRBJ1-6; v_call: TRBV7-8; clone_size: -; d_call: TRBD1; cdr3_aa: CASSLQGTGESPLHF; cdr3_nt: TGTGCCAGCAGCTTACAGGGGACAGGGGAATCACCCCTCCACTTT
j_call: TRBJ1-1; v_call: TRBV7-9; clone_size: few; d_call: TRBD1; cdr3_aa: CASSTRQGGTEAFF; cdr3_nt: TGTGCCAGCAGCACCCGACAGGGGGGCACTGAAGCTTTCTTT
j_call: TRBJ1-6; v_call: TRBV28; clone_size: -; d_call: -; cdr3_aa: CASSGGLSPLHF; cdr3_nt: TGTGCCAGCTCGGGGGGGCTTTCACCCCTCCACTTT
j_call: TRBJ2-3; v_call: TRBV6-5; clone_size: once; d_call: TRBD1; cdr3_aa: CASTFRDRPADTQYF; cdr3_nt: TGTGCCAGCACCTTTCGGGACAGGCCGGCAGATACGCAGTATTTT
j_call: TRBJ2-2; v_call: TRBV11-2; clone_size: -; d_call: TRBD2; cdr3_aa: CATQTSGNTGELFF; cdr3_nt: TGTGCCACACAGACTAGCGGGAACACCGGGGAGCTGTTTTTT
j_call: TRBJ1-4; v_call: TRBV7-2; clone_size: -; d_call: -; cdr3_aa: CASSFGGGNEKLFF; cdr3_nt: TGTGCCAGCAGCTTTGGGGGGGGTAATGAAAAACTGTTTTTT
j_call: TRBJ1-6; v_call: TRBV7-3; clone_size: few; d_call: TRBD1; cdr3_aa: CASSLGTANSPLHF; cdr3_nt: TGTGCCAGCAGCTTAGGGACAGCGAATTCACCCCTCCACTTT
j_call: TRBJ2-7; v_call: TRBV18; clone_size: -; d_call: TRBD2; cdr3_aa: CASSPPGLATYYEQYF; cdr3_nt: TGTGCCAGCTCACCACCGGGACTAGCTACTTACTACGAGCAGTACTTC
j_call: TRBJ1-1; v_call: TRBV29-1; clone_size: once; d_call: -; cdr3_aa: CSVEPGLRDTEAFF; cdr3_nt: TGCAGCGTTGAACCGGGTTTGCGGGACACTGAAGCTTTCTTT
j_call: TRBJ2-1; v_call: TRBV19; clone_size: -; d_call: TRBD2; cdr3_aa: CASSDRLASLNEQFF; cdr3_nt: TGTGCCAGTAGTGATAGACTAGCGTCTCTTAATGAGCAGTTCTTC
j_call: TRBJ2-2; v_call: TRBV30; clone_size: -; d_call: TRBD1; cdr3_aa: CAWAAGTAMTGELFF; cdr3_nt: TGTGCCTGGGCGGCCGGGACAGCGATGACCGGGGAGCTGTTTTTT
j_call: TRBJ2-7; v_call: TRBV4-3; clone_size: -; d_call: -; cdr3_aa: CASSQDRRGWDEQYF; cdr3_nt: TGCGCCAGCAGCCAAGATCGTAGAGGGTGGGACGAGCAGTACTTC
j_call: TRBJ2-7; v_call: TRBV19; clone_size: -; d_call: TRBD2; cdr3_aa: CASSIGIAGTYEQYF; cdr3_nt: TGTGCCAGTAGTATAGGAATAGCGGGTACCTACGAGCAGTACTTC
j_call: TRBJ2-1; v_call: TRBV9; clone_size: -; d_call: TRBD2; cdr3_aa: CASSVTGTRGAYNEQFF; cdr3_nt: TGTGCCAGCAGCGTCACCGGGACTAGGGGCGCCTACAATGAGCAGTTCTTC
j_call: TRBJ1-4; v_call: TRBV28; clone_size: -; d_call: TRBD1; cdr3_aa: CASSPGTGFEKLFF; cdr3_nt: TGTGCCAGCAGTCCCGGGACAGGGTTTGAAAAACTGTTTTTT